These 15 T cell receptor beta chains were all obtained from the same sample, sequenced in a study of graft-versus-host responses after intestinal transplantation. Sequencing used immunoSEQ multiplex PCR; TCRdb keeps in-frame clones, though not all of them. The profile shows some 83,000 clones, roughly nine tenths of them singletons. No antigen has been assigned to these receptors. Source: unstimulated CD4+ T cells sorted from spleen or lymph node cells, taken before intestinal transplant. All receptors come from a human donor who received an intestinal transplant.

The genes are TRBV4-3 and TRBJ2-7, with 8 bases identical to TRBD1. CDR3 size: 15 residues. Germline assignment: CDR1 LGHNA and CDR2 YSLEER. Unmatched junction bases numbered 10, after V lost 6 bases and J lost 3 bases. CDR3 sequence reads: CASSIGQGTLYEQYF. In DNA, the CDR3 is TGCGCCAGCAGTATAGGACAGGGAACCCTCTACGAGCAGTACTTC.

The chain employs TRBV7-2 and TRBJ1-2; D not certain. Germline V CDR1 and CDR2: SGHTA, FQGNSA. The CDR3 length is 14 residues. V gave up 1 base and J gave up 5 bases, with 11 bases separating them. This CDR3 reads CASSLDAAEYGYTF. The CDR3, as DNA: TGTGCCAGCAGCTTAGATGCCGCAGAATATGGCTACACCTTC.

This rearrangement joins TRBV29-1 to TRBJ2-5; D ambiguous. Trimming stripped 5 bases from V and 1 base from J, with 17 bases between. Germline V CDR1 and CDR2: SQVTM, ANQGSEA. The CDR3 has 15 residues. As DNA, the CDR3 is TGCAGCGTTATGGCCATATGGAGCGTCCAAGAGACCCAGTACTTC. Translated: CSVMAIWSVQETQYF.

This clone was seen once. The CDR3 nucleotides are TGTGCCAGCAGCCCACTTCAGGGGCCGGCCTACGAGCAGTACTTC. Its protein is CASSPLQGPAYEQYF. The chain links TRBV7-9 to TRBJ2-7; the D gene is possibly TRBD1 (6 bases). The germline CDR1 and CDR2 sequences are SEHNR and FQNEAQ (reference sequence). Deletions cut 5 bases from V and 2 bases from J, with 16 bases between. This CDR3 region has 15 residues. The entire variable domain, with the rest obtained from reference TRBV7-9 and TRBJ2-7, is as follows: DTGVSQNPRHKITKRGQNVTFRCDPISEHNRLYWYRQTLGQGPEFLTYFQNEAQLEKSRLLSDRFSAERPKGSFSTLEIQRTEQGDSAMYLCASSPLQGPAYEQYFGPGTRLTVT.

The gene calls are TRBV30 and TRBJ2-5, with D possibly being TRBD1 (7 bases). Germline lookup yields CDR1 GTSNPN and CDR2 SVGIG (reference sequence). CDR3 length: 12 amino acids. Trimming pared 5 bases from V and 5 bases from J, leaving 12 bases between. The CDR3 here is CAWSTGRETQYF. The CDR3, as DNA: TGTGCCTGGTCGACAGGGAGGGAGACCCAGTACTTC. The full variable domain, rest sourced from reference TRBV30 and TRBJ2-5, is SQTIHQWPATLVQPVGSPLSLECTVEGTSNPNLYWYRQAAGRGLQLLFYSVGIGQISSEVPQNLSASRPQDRQFILSSKKLLLSDSGFYLCAWSTGRETQYFGPGTRLLVL.

This clone occurred once. The gene calls are TRBV7-2 and TRBJ2-3; no definite D call. Looked up from germline, CDR1 is SGHTA and CDR2 is FQGNSA. V shed 4 bases and J shed 3 bases, with 8 bases lying between them. The CDR3 is 13 amino acids. CDR3 residues: CASSSLRTDTQYF. The CDR3 DNA follows: TGTGCCAGCAGCTCACTGCGGACAGATACGCAGTATTTT.

A word on this clone: In the same sample, other DNA sequences code for this CDR3. V is TRBV29-1 and J is TRBJ1-1; 10 bases are a match to TRBD1. Losses at the gene ends were 6 bases for V and 5 bases for J; bases not matched to a gene: 3. Germline V gene sequence: CDR1 SQVTM, CDR2 ANQGSEA. The CDR3 sequence is 12 residues long. This chain's CDR3 is CSVGQGGTEAFF. In DNA form, the CDR3 reads TGCAGCGTCGGACAGGGGGGAACTGAAGCTTTCTTT.

This chain links TRBV18 with TRBJ1-1; D is uncertain. V lost 5 bases, J lost 3 bases, and 10 bases lay in between. The CDR3 consists of 13 residues. Germline V lookup: CDR1 KGHSH, CDR2 LQKENI. This CDR3 reads CASSESGDTEAFF. CDR3 DNA: TGTGCCAGCTCAGAGTCGGGAGACACTGAAGCTTTCTTT.

This chain connects TRBV7-2 to TRBJ2-5; 8 positions agree with TRBD2. The CDR3 spans 15 residues. The germline V gene encodes CDR1 SGHTA and CDR2 FQGNSA. With 2 bases clipped from V and 9 bases from J, the junction kept 11 bases outside the gene matches. The CDR3 loop is CASSLSGGVRGSQYF. In DNA, the CDR3 is TGTGCCAGCAGCTTATCGGGGGGGGTGCGGGGGTCCCAGTACTTC.

This rearrangement joins TRBV7-9 to TRBJ2-1; TRBD2 might be the D (7 bases). Trimming left V 5 bases short and J 8 bases short, with 19 bases between. There are 15 residues in the CDR3. Germline V gene data show CDR1 as SEHNR and CDR2 as FQNEAQ (reference sequence). The CDR3 coding sequence is TGTGCCAGCAGCCGGGCCGGGGGGCGTAGGGATGAGCAGTTCTTC. This gives the protein CASSRAGGRRDEQFF.

The V gene is TRBV7-2, the J gene TRBJ2-1; no firm D call. This CDR3 spans 13 amino acids. The germline gives CDR1 SGHTA, CDR2 FQGNSA. Trimming left V 1 base short and J 5 bases short, with 6 bases between. The CDR3 reads CASSLERDNEQFF. CDR3 bases: TGTGCCAGCAGCTTAGAACGGGACAATGAGCAGTTCTTC.

This clone was seen a single time. The chain links TRBV5-4 to TRBJ2-3; the match to TRBD2 covers 11 bases. Germline V gives CDR1 SGHNT, CDR2 YYREEE (reference sequence). The V gene end was trimmed by 3 bases and the J gene end by 0 bases; junction bases not matched to a gene: 3. CDR3 size: 16 residues. The chain's CDR3 is CASSSRTSGSTDTQYF. CDR3 bases: TGTGCCAGCAGCTCCCGGACTAGCGGGAGCACAGATACGCAGTATTTT.

The chain has TRBV30 and TRBJ1-2; D unclear. Trimming took off 7 bases at V and 2 bases at J, with 8 bases between the two ends. The CDR3 spans 11 residues. Germline assignment: CDR1 GTSNPN and CDR2 SVGIG (reference sequence). CDR3 coding DNA: TGTGCCTTCGACATGAACTATGGCTACACCTTC. Translated: CAFDMNYGYTF. Based on the CDR3 plus reference TRBV30 and TRBJ1-2, the full variable domain is SQTIHQWPATLVQPVGSPLSLECTVEGTSNPNLYWYRQAAGRGLQLLFYSVGIGQISSEVPQNLSASRPQDRQFILSSKKLLLSDSGFYLCAFDMNYGYTFGSGTRLTVV.

The chain is built from TRBV5-6 and TRBJ1-1; TRBD1 matches at 7 bases. From germline, CDR1 is SGHDT and CDR2 YYEEEE. This CDR3 is built from 14 residues. The trim removed 5 bases at V and 3 bases at J, leaving 7 bases unmatched. The CDR3 nucleotides are TGTGCCAGCAGGCAGACAGGGATTTACACTGAAGCTTTCTTT. This sequence encodes CASRQTGIYTEAFF.

The chain couples TRBV9 to TRBJ2-3; 8 nucleotides agree with TRBD1. V shed 3 bases and J 0 bases; nucleotides not matched to a gene: 3. CDR1 SGDLS and CDR2 YYNGEE come from the germline V gene. The CDR3 runs to 15 residues. CDR3 sequence (DNA): TGTGCCAGCAGCGCCGGACAGGGAAGCACAGATACGCAGTATTTT. Translation: CASSAGQGSTDTQYF.